One sample yielded the 29 T cell receptor beta chains listed below, sequenced in a study of CD8 T cells in Susac syndrome (dated by TCRdb to about 2019). Preparation of the library involved the immunoSEQ multiplex PCR assay. RNA was extracted using the RNeasy kit, and roughly 0.5 to 1 ug of the RNA was reverse transcribed with random hexamers. TCRdb ran its own pipeline on the public reads, namely fastp trimming at Q25 and MiXCR clone calling, and kept in-frame beta chains. Duplicate CDR3 protein sequences are folded into a single record with the most common DNA and genes. For this sample the table gives a few hundred thousand distinct CDR3 sequences, of which about 95% were detected only once. In total, the top ten clones hold approximately 0.08% of the sample. Sequencing was done on a sample of CD4+ T cells from PBMCs. These receptors were collected from a human donor with multiple sclerosis.

This rearrangement joins TRBV6-1 to TRBJ2-3, with 8 bases matching TRBD1. CDR3 length: 16 amino acids. Trimming at V came to 8 bases and at J to 3 bases, leaving 13 bases not matched to a gene. From germline, CDR1 is MNHNS and CDR2 SASEGT. In nucleotides, the CDR3 is TGTGCCAGCTCCCCCCAGGGGGCTACAAGTACAGATACGCAGTATTTT. Protein sequence: CASSPQGATSTDTQYF.

This clonotype was counted once. V and J are TRBV12-3 or TRBV12-4 and TRBJ1-5; the match to TRBD1 covers 8 bases. J lost 7 bases, V lost 6 bases, and 8 bases had no gene match. The CDR3 runs 14 residues. The CDR3: CASSLGQVGQPQHF. CDR3 sequence (DNA): TGTGCCAGCAGCTTGGGACAGGTGGGACAGCCCCAGCATTTT.

The rearrangement uses TRBV18 and TRBJ2-3; TRBD1 or TRBD2 may be the D gene (5 bases each). The CDR3 length is 13 residues. Germline values: CDR1 KGHSH, CDR2 LQKENI. V gave up 4 bases and J gave up 4 bases, with 9 bases separating them. CDR3 nucleotides: TGTGCCAGCTCACTAATGGGGGCAGATACGCAGTATTTT. It translates to CASSLMGADTQYF.

This chain uses TRBV4-2 with TRBJ2-3, with 8 bases identical to TRBD2. The ends lost 2 bases at V and 0 bases at J; junction bases unmatched: 10. This CDR3 is 18 amino acids long. Germline loops: CDR1 LGHNA, CDR2 YNFKEQ. CDR3 bases: TGTGCCAGCAGCCAAAGGGGCAACGGGGGGGTTAGCACAGATACGCAGTATTTT. Translating it yields CASSQRGNGGVSTDTQYF.

The chain joins TRBV18 to TRBJ2-3, with D unresolved. The CDR3 spans 14 residues. CDR1 and CDR2 from the germline V gene are KGHSH and LQKENI. Trimming took off 1 base at V and 4 bases at J, with 9 bases between the two ends. CDR3 bases: TGTGCCAGCTCACCACAGGGCAAGGCAGATACGCAGTATTTT. This translates into CASSPQGKADTQYF.

The gene calls are TRBV29-1 and TRBJ1-1, with D possibly TRBD1 on 6 matching bases. CDR1 and CDR2 from the germline V gene are SQVTM and ANQGSEA. The CDR3 runs 11 residues. The V end was cut by 4 bases, the J end by 3 bases, with 6 bases between. The CDR3 here is CSVAGDTEAFF. The CDR3, as DNA: TGCAGCGTTGCAGGGGACACTGAAGCTTTCTTT.

V is TRBV20-1 and J is TRBJ1-5, with TRBD1 as a possible D gene (6 bases). Germline V CDR1 and CDR2: DFQATT, SNEGSKA (reference sequence). The CDR3 spans 14 residues. V was shortened by 0 bases and J by 4 bases, with 10 bases between the two germline ends. The CDR3 is CSAREGAPNQPQHF. The CDR3 region has the DNA TGCAGTGCTAGAGAGGGGGCACCTAATCAGCCCCAGCATTTT.

The J gene is TRBJ2-1, the V gene TRBV20-1; a possible D gene is TRBD2 (7 bases). Germline CDR1 and CDR2: DFQATT and SNEGSKA (reference sequence). V was trimmed by 1 base and J by 3 bases, leaving 10 bases between them. This CDR3 region has 14 residues. The CDR3 bases are TGCAGTGCTAGAGCGGGGGGCAACTACAATGAGCAGTTCTTC. Its protein product is CSARAGGNYNEQFF.

The rearrangement joins TRBV27 to TRBJ1-1; 8 nucleotides line up with TRBD1. Germline lookup yields CDR1 MNHEY and CDR2 SMNVEV (reference sequence). CDR3 length: 15 amino acids. V dropped 3 bases and J dropped 1; count of bases not matched to a gene: 4. CDR3: CASSFQGAWNTEAFF. CDR3 DNA sequence: TGTGCCAGCAGTTTCCAGGGGGCTTGGAACACTGAAGCTTTCTTT.

The CDR3 DNA sequence: TGTGCCAGCATTTGGGGGGCTATCTACAATGAGCAGTTCTTC. Residues: CASIWGAIYNEQFF. V gene TRBV12-3 or TRBV12-4 combines with J gene TRBJ2-1; D may be TRBD1 or TRBD2 (6 bases each). The CDR3 loop spans 14 amino acids. The V and J ends lost 7 bases and 3 bases respectively, with 13 bases between them.

This rearrangement joins TRBV29-1 to TRBJ2-5, with a weak D call TRBD1 (6 bases). CDR1 is SQVTM and CDR2 is ANQGSEA in the germline V gene. V was clipped by 7 bases and J by 1 base, with 10 bases between them. This CDR3 comprises 12 residues. The CDR3 bases are TGCAGCGCTGGACAGCCCCAAGAGACCCAGTACTTC. Translation: CSAGQPQETQYF.

The V and J genes are TRBV6-6 and TRBJ1-1; 8 nucleotides line up with TRBD1. The germline CDR1 and CDR2 sequences are MNHNY and SVGAGI (reference sequence). The CDR3 sequence is 13 residues long. V lost 8 bases and J lost 3; bases outside the gene matches: 5. The CDR3: CASGDRKDTEAFF. The CDR3 coding sequence is TGTGCCAGCGGGGACAGGAAGGACACTGAAGCTTTCTTT.

This clonotype was counted a single time. The chain combines TRBV12-3 or TRBV12-4 with TRBJ2-5, with TRBD2 matching over 8 bases. There are 15 residues in the CDR3. After removal of 0 bases from V and 5 bases from J, the junction contained 5 bases not matched to a gene. CDR3 amino acids: CASSLAGGGMETQYF. CDR3 nucleotide sequence: TGTGCCAGCAGTTTAGCCGGCGGGGGGATGGAGACCCAGTACTTC.

As to this clonotype: One end of the junction does not line up with germline, which may come from a read error. The V call is TRBV5-1, the J call TRBJ2-3; tentatively, D is TRBD2 (6 bases). Germline assignment: CDR1 SGHRS and CDR2 YFSETQ. The CDR3 has 14 amino acids. The CDR3 region is CASSPGTGTDTQYF. The DNA of the CDR3 is TGTGCCAGCAGCCCCGGGACTGGGACAGATACGCAGTATTTT.

This clonotype has only one observation. The chain couples TRBV3-1 to TRBJ2-3; 8 bases match TRBD2. There are 12 residues in the CDR3. V trimming: 8 bases; J trimming: 5 bases; junction bases outside the gene matches: 3. Germline V lookup: CDR1 LGHDT, CDR2 YNNKEL (reference sequence). The chain's CDR3 is CASGLAGDTQYF. The CDR3 coding sequence is TGTGCCAGCGGACTAGCTGGAGATACGCAGTATTTT.

The rearrangement joins TRBV9 to TRBJ2-5; possible D gene TRBD2, 7 bases. The CDR3 runs 15 residues. V lost 0 bases and J 5 bases, leaving 14 bases between the germline ends. Germline CDR1 is SGDLS and CDR2 is YYNGEE. The CDR3 sequence is CASSVVGGAQETQYF. CDR3 coding DNA: TGTGCCAGCAGCGTAGTAGGGGGGGCGCAGGAGACCCAGTACTTC.

This chain links TRBV20-1 with TRBJ1-1; TRBD1 might be the D (5 bases). CDR3 size: 12 residues. V lost 3 bases to trimming and J lost 5 bases, with 10 bases between them. Germline lookup yields CDR1 DFQATT and CDR2 SNEGSKA (reference sequence). The CDR3 DNA reads TGCAGTGCTAGTACAGGAAAGACTGAAGCTTTCTTT. Residues: CSASTGKTEAFF.

This chain links TRBV29-1 with TRBJ2-3, with TRBD2 as a possible D gene (6 bases). Germline V lookup: CDR1 SQVTM, CDR2 ANQGSEA. This CDR3 has 15 residues. V shed 7 bases and J shed 1 base, with 18 bases lying between them. The DNA for the CDR3 is TGCAGCGCCACCGGAGGCGGGGTTGGCACAGATACGCAGTATTTT. Amino acid sequence: CSATGGGVGTDTQYF.

The V and J genes are TRBV5-1 and TRBJ2-5, with 8 positions matching TRBD1. V shed 4 bases and J 5 bases; nucleotides not matched to a gene: 7. The CDR3 sequence is 14 residues long. CDR1 and CDR2 (germline): SGHRS, YFSETQ. CDR3 nucleotides: TGCGCCAGCAGCACGGGACAGGCCCGGGAGACCCAGTACTTC. Amino acids: CASSTGQARETQYF.

The chain combines TRBV2 with TRBJ1-1; TRBD1 matches at 9 bases. Trimming cost V 5 bases and J 5 bases; bases outside gene matches: 6. The length of the CDR3 is 14 residues. The germline gives CDR1 SNHLY, CDR2 FYNNEI. The CDR3 sequence: CASSTGTGLTEAFF. CDR3 nucleotide sequence: TGTGCCAGCAGTACCGGGACAGGGTTAACTGAAGCTTTCTTT. Full variable domain (outside the CDR3, taken from reference TRBV2 and TRBJ1-1): EPEVTQTPSHQVTQMGQEVILRCVPISNHLYFYWYRQILGQKVEFLVSFYNNEISEKSEIFDDQFSVERPDGSNFTLKIRSTKLEDSAMYFCASSTGTGLTEAFFGQGTRLTVV.

V is TRBV30 and J is TRBJ2-1; TRBD2 matches 9 bases. Trimming at V came to 7 bases and at J to 12 bases, leaving 19 bases not matched to a gene. The CDR3 sequence is 15 residues long. Per germline, CDR1 GTSNPN and CDR2 SVGIG (reference sequence). The CDR3 reads CALLPLAGLSTGQFF. Written as DNA, the CDR3 is TGTGCCTTATTGCCACTAGCGGGCCTTTCTACAGGGCAGTTCTTC.

The CDR3 spells CASSSPSDEQYF. CDR3 DNA: TGCGCCAGCAGCTCACCTTCGGATGAGCAGTACTTC. This chain connects TRBV5-1 to TRBJ2-7; D is undetermined. The ends were cut back, 3 bases at V and 7 bases at J, with 11 bases in the middle. CDR1 and CDR2 from the germline V gene are SGHRS and YFSETQ. There are 12 residues in the CDR3. The whole variable domain, remainder taken from reference TRBV5-1 and TRBJ2-7, is KAGVTQTPRYLIKTRGQQVTLSCSPISGHRSVSWYQQTPGQGLQFLFEYFSETQRNKGNFPGRFSGRQFSNSRSEMNVSTLELGDSALYLCASSSPSDEQYFGPGTRLTVT.

V usage is TRBV30 and J usage is TRBJ1-5; D remains ambiguous. V was clipped by 0 bases and J by 7 bases, with 10 bases between them. The CDR3 sequence is 13 residues long. In germline, CDR1 is GTSNPN, CDR2 SVGIG (reference sequence). CDR3 sequence reads: CAWSVGEAQPQHF. CDR3 DNA: TGTGCCTGGAGTGTCGGTGAGGCGCAGCCCCAGCATTTT.

The genes are TRBV3-1 and TRBJ1-2; maybe TRBD1 (6 bases). The CDR3 is made up of 15 amino acids. Germline values: CDR1 LGHDT, CDR2 YNNKEL (reference sequence). The V end lost 1 base, the J end lost 4 bases, and 13 bases lay between the germline ends. The CDR3 loop reads CASSQVTSQGYGYTF. CDR3 nucleotide sequence: TGTGCCAGCAGCCAAGTGACGTCACAGGGCTATGGCTACACCTTC. Full variable domain (outside the CDR3, taken from reference TRBV3-1 and TRBJ1-2): DTAVSQTPKYLVTQMGNDKSIKCEQNLGHDTMYWYKQDSKKFLKIMFSYNNKELIINETVPNRFSPKSPDKAHLNLHINSLELGDSAVYFCASSQVTSQGYGYTFGSGTRLTVV.

This clonotype occurred once. The chain links TRBV29-1 to TRBJ2-5; possible D gene TRBD1, 5 bases. There are 13 residues in the CDR3. V shed 8 bases and J shed 5 bases, with 18 bases lying between them. Germline CDR1 SQVTM, CDR2 ANQGSEA. The chain's CDR3 is CSSSSRVGETQYF. The CDR3 nucleotides read TGCAGCTCCTCGTCCAGGGTTGGGGAGACCCAGTACTTC.

The chain couples TRBV20-1 to TRBJ2-5, with 8 bases that match TRBD1. The V and J ends lost 6 bases and 2 bases, in that order; junction bases with no gene match: 2. The CDR3 consists of 12 residues. CDR1 and CDR2 (germline): DFQATT, SNEGSKA (reference sequence). The CDR3 reads CSATGGQETQYF. CDR3 DNA: TGCAGTGCCACAGGGGGGCAAGAGACCCAGTACTTC.

This chain links TRBV24-1 with TRBJ2-5, with D perhaps given as TRBD1 or TRBD2 (5 bases each). With 2 bases removed from V and 5 bases from J, the gap between germline ends came to 8 bases. CDR3 length equals 13 residues. Germline V lookup: CDR1 KGHDR, CDR2 SFDVKD. The CDR3 DNA follows: TGTGCCACCAGTGATTGGGACGTTGAGACCCAGTACTTC. It translates to CATSDWDVETQYF.

The chain employs TRBV7-3 and TRBJ2-7; unclear D gene. This CDR3 contains 13 residues. Germline V gene sequence: CDR1 SGHTA, CDR2 FQGTGA. Trimming removed 3 bases from V and 6 bases from J, with 12 bases in between. CDR3 amino acids: CASSFVKESEQYF. Here the CDR3 DNA reads TGTGCCAGCAGCTTTGTGAAGGAGAGCGAGCAGTACTTC.

The J gene is TRBJ1-3, the V gene TRBV20-1, with 7 bases matching TRBD1. V lost 5 bases, J lost 3 bases, and 10 bases stayed unmatched. Germline values: CDR1 DFQATT, CDR2 SNEGSKA (reference sequence). The CDR3 consists of 15 residues. The CDR3 DNA follows: TGCAGTGCTTGGGACAGCTCTACGGGTGGAAACACCATATATTTT. Translated: CSAWDSSTGGNTIYF.